A single sample is the source of the 4 T cell receptor beta chains below, sequenced in a study of cytomegalovirus exposure and HLA in healthy donors. It was with 60 Vbeta and 13 Jbeta primers that the PCR ran. The protocol was immunoSEQ multiplex PCR, while the TCRdb copy is restricted to in-frame clones and leaves out a portion. The data contain about 150,000 clones, roughly 70% of them singletons. Source material: PBMCs. The origin of the receptors is a male donor in good health and CMV-seronegative.

This chain connects TRBV19 to TRBJ2-7; 10 nucleotides line up with TRBD2. The J segment lost 7 bases and the V segment lost 5 bases, leaving 14 bases of the junction unmatched. The CDR3 covers 16 residues. In germline, CDR1 is LNHDA, CDR2 SQIVND (reference sequence). CDR3: CASSAGLAEATREQYF. The CDR3 DNA is TGTGCCAGTAGTGCCGGACTAGCGGAGGCCACACGAGAGCAGTACTTC.

The chain is built from TRBV15 and TRBJ1-4; TRBD1 agrees at 11 bases. Germline CDR1 is LNHNV and CDR2 is YYDKDF (reference sequence). Trimming took 3 bases from V and 6 from J; bases not matched to a gene: 6. The CDR3 extends over 16 amino acids. CDR3 in DNA: TGTGCCACCAGCAGTAAAAGGGGACAGGGGGATGAAAAACTGTTTTTT. Protein: CATSSKRGQGDEKLFF.

This clone appeared a single time. DNA of the CDR3: TGTGCCAGCAGCTCGGGCAGGGGTTGGATCGGGCAGTACTTC. Translated, it gives CASSSGRGWIGQYF. The chain recombines TRBV28 with TRBJ2-7; perhaps TRBD1 as D (6 bases). V shed 6 bases and J shed 9 bases, with 21 bases lying between them. This CDR3 is 14 amino acids long. Looked up from germline, CDR1 is MDHEN and CDR2 is SYDVKM.

CDR3 loop: CASSSPGYQETQYF. The CDR3 DNA follows: TGTGCCAGCAGTTCCCCAGGGTACCAAGAGACCCAGTACTTC. J is TRBJ2-5 and V is TRBV27; D may be TRBD1 (5 bases). Germline V gives CDR1 MNHEY, CDR2 SMNVEV (reference sequence). CDR3 size: 14 residues. Trimming left V 4 bases short and J 0 bases short, with 9 bases between.